Listed here are 14 T cell receptor beta chains from one sample, sequenced in a study of blood T cell repertoires in COVID-19. Sequencing was performed with immunoSEQ multiplex PCR; in TCRdb, only in-frame clones are kept and a portion is missing. Among 310,000 or so clones, around 90% were seen once, and the ten largest hold about 5.7%. The sequenced sample consisted of PBMCs or T cells enriched from blood (not recorded which). These TCRs come from a woman aged 40 to 50 who had recovered from COVID-19.

The chain carries TRBV4-3 and TRBJ2-1; the match to TRBD1 covers 12 bases. Germline V gives CDR1 LGHNA, CDR2 YSLEER. This CDR3 is 20 amino acids long. The junction had 15 bases not matched to a gene; V was cut back by 1 base and J by 5 bases. The CDR3 spells CASSQGLGTGGSHRDNEQFF. The CDR3 nucleotides read TGCGCCAGCAGCCAAGGGCTCGGGACAGGGGGCTCGCACCGGGACAATGAGCAGTTCTTC.

The chain recombines TRBV18 with TRBJ2-1; 15 bases line up with TRBD2. Germline CDR1 reads KGHSH; CDR2 reads LQKENI. The CDR3 extends over 17 amino acids. V dropped 3 bases and J dropped 7; count of bases not matched to a gene: 7. The CDR3 is CASSPLGTSGRLNEQFF. The CDR3 DNA is TGTGCCAGCTCACCCCTCGGGACTAGCGGGAGGTTAAATGAGCAGTTCTTC.

The V gene is TRBV7-2, the J gene TRBJ2-3; 7 nucleotides agree with TRBD2. Germline V CDR1 and CDR2: SGHTA, FQGNSA. This CDR3 spans 15 amino acids. With 5 bases clipped from V and 2 bases from J, the junction kept 7 bases outside the gene matches. CDR3 sequence: CASSLQAGITDTQYF. CDR3 bases: TGTGCCAGCAGCCTCCAAGCGGGAATCACAGATACGCAGTATTTT.

The chain employs TRBV21-1 and TRBJ2-5; TRBD1, as called in the table, went unchecked against the DNA. TRBV21-1 is listed as a pseudogene. The CDR3 loop spans 14 amino acids. As DNA, the CDR3 is TGTGCCAGCAGCGAAACACAGGGCCAAGAGACCCAGTACTTC. Protein: CASSETQGQETQYF.

The V and J genes are TRBV9 and TRBJ1-2, with D tentatively TRBD1 (5 bases). The CDR3 loop spans 13 amino acids. Germline lookup yields CDR1 SGDLS and CDR2 YYNGEE. Trimming pared 5 bases from V and 4 bases from J, leaving 12 bases between. The CDR3 sequence: CASSPQDSYGYTF. CDR3 nucleotide sequence: TGTGCCAGCAGTCCTCAAGACAGCTATGGCTACACCTTC. Complete variable domain (other parts from reference TRBV9 and TRBJ1-2): DSGVTQTPKHLITATGQRVTLRCSPRSGDLSVYWYQQSLDQGLQFLIQYYNGEERAKGNILERFSAQQFPDLHSELNLSSLELGDSALYFCASSPQDSYGYTFGSGTRLTVV.

The rearrangement links TRBV5-1 to TRBJ2-1, with 8 nucleotides matching TRBD2. The CDR3 runs to 16 residues. Germline CDR1 reads SGHRS; CDR2 reads YFSETQ. The V gene end was trimmed by 4 bases and the J gene end by 3 bases; junction bases not matched to a gene: 9. CDR3: CASSPSRGTSYNEQFF. The CDR3 region has the DNA TGCGCCAGCAGCCCGTCAAGAGGGACTAGCTACAATGAGCAGTTCTTC. Supplemented by reference TRBV5-1 and TRBJ2-1, the full variable domain reads KAGVTQTPRYLIKTRGQQVTLSCSPISGHRSVSWYQQTPGQGLQFLFEYFSETQRNKGNFPGRFSGRQFSNSRSEMNVSTLELGDSALYLCASSPSRGTSYNEQFFGPGTRLTVL.

The chain joins TRBV18 to TRBJ1-2, with no clear D. Germline assignment: CDR1 KGHSH and CDR2 LQKENI. V lost 6 bases to trimming and J lost 8 bases, with 10 bases between them. This CDR3 contains 11 residues. CDR3 DNA: TGTGCCAGCTCTTGGGCGGGCGGCTACACCTTC. Translation gives CASSWAGGYTF.

The chain links TRBV27 to TRBJ2-1, with D tentatively TRBD2 (6 bases). Germline V lookup: CDR1 MNHEY, CDR2 SMNVEV (reference sequence). Trimming removed 2 bases at V and 4 bases at J, with 9 bases between. CDR3 length: 14 residues. In nucleotides, the CDR3 is TGTGCCAGCAGTTTAGCCGGGACTTACAATGAGCAGTTCTTC. Its protein is CASSLAGTYNEQFF.

This clone was found once. The chain carries TRBV11-3 and TRBJ1-1; 7 bases align to TRBD1. After removal of 5 bases from V and 5 bases from J, the junction contained 8 bases not matched to a gene. Per the germline V gene, CDR1 is SGHNT and CDR2 is YENEEA. The length of the CDR3 is 14 residues. The CDR3 coding sequence is TGTGCCAGCAGCCCACAGGGGAGTAGGACTGAAGCTTTCTTT. Its translation: CASSPQGSRTEAFF.

V gene TRBV5-8 combines with J gene TRBJ2-1, with 13 bases fitting TRBD2. The germline gives CDR1 SGHTS, CDR2 YDEGEE. The V segment lost 4 bases and the J segment 8 bases; nucleotides outside the gene matches: 6. The CDR3 contains 15 residues. The CDR3 DNA reads as TGTGCCAGCAGCCTAACTAGCGGGAGGGCCCATGAGCAGTTCTTC. As protein: CASSLTSGRAHEQFF.

The genes are TRBV9 and TRBJ2-1, with TRBD1 matching over 9 bases. Germline V gives CDR1 SGDLS, CDR2 YYNGEE. Germline trimming cut 1 base from V and 7 bases from J; bases unmatched to any gene: 6. CDR3 length: 15 amino acids. In nucleotides, the CDR3 is TGTGCCAGCAGCGTATTCGGGACAGGGTGGAATGAGCAGTTCTTC. It specifies CASSVFGTGWNEQFF.

This clone was seen repeatedly, ten times or more. Other DNA sequences from this sample encode an identical CDR3 as well. The rearrangement joins TRBV27 to TRBJ1-5; D gene uncertain. Germline CDR1 reads MNHEY; CDR2 reads SMNVEV (reference sequence). There are 14 residues in the CDR3. V was pared by 0 bases and J by 6 bases, with 9 bases between. The DNA for the CDR3 is TGTGCCAGCAGTTTATCGGCCGGGGTTCAGCCCCAGCATTTT. Protein sequence: CASSLSAGVQPQHF.

The chain carries TRBV7-9 and TRBJ1-1; 7 nucleotides line up with TRBD1. CDR3 length equals 14 residues. Germline V CDR1 and CDR2: SEHNR, FQNEAQ (reference sequence). The V segment lost 6 bases and the J segment 1 base; nucleotides outside the gene matches: 5. The chain's CDR3 is CASRRGQENTEAFF. DNA of the CDR3: TGTGCCAGCAGAAGAGGACAGGAGAACACTGAAGCTTTCTTT.

V gene TRBV27 combines with J gene TRBJ1-2, with 8 bases matching TRBD1. CDR1 and CDR2 from the germline V gene are MNHEY and SMNVEV (reference sequence). The V gene end was trimmed by 0 bases and the J gene end by 0 bases; junction bases not matched to a gene: 9. This CDR3 spans 18 amino acids. CDR3 DNA sequence: TGTGCCAGCAGTTTATCCCCGACAGGGGCATACCCTAACTATGGCTACACCTTC. It specifies CASSLSPTGAYPNYGYTF.